The clone carrying this TCR beta chain appeared once. Per the study methods: Researchers report that nucleated cell counts were estimated from reference gene primer amplification. Libraries were prepared by immunoSEQ multiplex PCR; TCRdb keeps only in-frame clonotypes and omits some of them. V and J calls and clone size are copied from that table; D and trimming were computed from the DNA. The sample has around 240,000 clones; about nine tenths are singletons. The data derive from a study of blood T cell repertoires in COVID-19. There are 12 residues in the CDR3. V lost 8 bases, J lost 2 bases, and 10 bases lay in between. Germline CDR1 WSHSY, CDR2 SAAADI.

The chain has TRBV10-2 and TRBJ2-7; D may be TRBD1 (6 bases). The sequence came from a human donor in a cohort exposed to, infected with or recovered from COVID-19 (not recorded which). The donor label of this sample is uncertain. The sequenced material came from PBMCs or T cells enriched from blood (not recorded which). DNA for the CDR3: TGCGCCAGCGGGGGCAGGACCTACGAGCAGTACTTC. It specifies CASGGRTYEQYF.